This TCR beta chain was identified in a study of blood T cell repertoires in COVID-19. Looked up from germline, CDR1 is SGHRS and CDR2 is YFSETQ. The CDR3 extends over 14 amino acids. V dropped 3 bases and J dropped 4 bases, with 13 bases sitting between them. Followed over time, Seattle patients had been enrolled while infection was active. Under the authors' procedure: Amplification of reference gene primers was used by the study to estimate nucleated cell counts. Only in-frame clones appear in the TCRdb table, and some are missing; sequencing was by immunoSEQ multiplex PCR. V, J and clone size are those of that table, while D and trimming were read from the DNA. The profile shows about 300,000 clones, approximately 84% of them singletons.

This sequence was found in a human donor with COVID-19, enrolled during active disease. The donor label of this sample is uncertain. The chain joins TRBV5-1 to TRBJ1-1; tentative D call: TRBD1 (6 bases). Sequencing was performed on peripheral blood. This chain's CDR3 is CASSSQGPSTEAFF. The CDR3, as DNA: TGCGCCAGCAGCTCACAGGGTCCAAGCACTGAAGCTTTCTTT.